The T cell receptor beta chain described here comes from a study of neoadjuvant anti-PD-1 for oral cavity cancer. CDR3 size: 15 residues. Germline V gives CDR1 MGHDK, CDR2 SYGVNS. The V gene lost 1 base and the J gene lost 2 bases, with 9 bases spanning the gap. Measured with immunoSEQ multiplex PCR; TCRdb has only the in-frame clones, and not every one. The table includes about 16,000 clones, approximately 70% detected once. The V call is TRBV25-1, the J call TRBJ2-1; D unclear. The receptor comes from a person between 40 and 80 years old with oral cavity squamous cell carcinoma. This specimen was PBMCs, taken before nivolumab (anti-PD-1) treatment. The CDR3 loop is CASSESNSPYNEQFF. CDR3 sequence (DNA): TGTGCCAGCAGTGAATCGAACTCCCCCTACAATGAGCAGTTCTTC.